This T cell receptor (beta chain) was identified in a study of PD-1 blockade in classical Hodgkin lymphoma. Whole-study results and caveats: Healthy donors reportedly exceeded newly diagnosed patients in baseline TCR diversity. Patients newly diagnosed and complete responders had comparable baseline diversity. Diversity in CD4+ TCRs, unlike that measured in CD8+ TCRs, had risen significantly by C4D1.

Assay used: immunoSEQ multiplex PCR; TCRdb lists only in-frame clones, some missing. The sample consists of 15,000 to 20,000 clones, about 80% of them appearing once. V lost 3 bases, J lost 3 bases, and 9 bases lay in between. This CDR3 comprises 13 residues. Germline V gene data show CDR1 as SGDLS and CDR2 as YYNGEE. Each of the patients experienced relapse following autologous stem cell transplantation, and their brentuximab vedotin exposure differed. Classifying best responses yielded complete response, partial response or progressive disease. Concerning this clone itself: Its cognate antigen is unknown.

The receptor comes from a human donor with classical Hodgkin lymphoma. This specimen consisted of peripheral blood mononuclear cells (PBMCs), obtained at baseline. The chain combines TRBV9 with TRBJ1-2; D possibly corresponds to TRBD1 (5 bases). The CDR3 sequence is CASSAGTHYGYTF. The CDR3 DNA follows: TGTGCCAGCAGCGCCGGGACCCACTATGGCTACACCTTC.